This note documents a single T cell receptor beta chain sequence. Its antigen is as yet unknown. Germline assignment: CDR1 DFQATT and CDR2 SNEGSKA (reference sequence). Trimming left V 6 bases short and J 2 bases short, with 10 bases between. CDR3 size: 12 residues. Amplified TCR beta CDR3 regions came from RNA transcripts. The HTBI primer set drove a first-round RT-PCR of the TCR CDR3. TCRdb used MiXCR to reprocess the multiplex PCR reads, holding one entry per CDR3 protein. Among about 510,000 distinct CDR3 sequences listed, about 15% were seen once. This sample is drawn from a study of T cells in Graves' hyperthyroidism and ophthalmopathy. Study information: Peripheral blood draws took place at initial diagnosis, ahead of any treatment. Study-level points and caveats: Ophthalmopathy prediction by the model preceded onset by a median about 6.8 months. Stable hyperthyroidism and ophthalmopathy were separated using 13 V-J signatures.

The genes are TRBV20-1 and TRBJ2-5; D might be TRBD2 (6 bases). Sequencing was performed on blood. This receptor was taken from a woman aged 40 to 50 with Graves' hyperthyroidism. The CDR3 loop is CSARGKQETQYF. DNA for the CDR3: TGCAGTGCACGGGGGAAACAAGAGACCCAGTACTTC.